This TCR beta chain was found in a study of T cells in Graves' hyperthyroidism and ophthalmopathy. General study points: Expanded thyroid clonotypes (above 0.001) were mostly also found in blood. Ophthalmopathy was separated from stable hyperthyroidism by a 13 V-J model. The model anticipated ophthalmopathy a median about six months pre-onset.

There were TCR beta CDR3 regions amplified from RNA transcripts. Primed by the HTBI set, a first-round RT-PCR was run on the TCR CDR3. TCRdb itself ran the multiplex PCR reads through MiXCR, one entry per CDR3 protein. Altogether more than 550,000 distinct CDR3 sequences are present, less than 45% being singletons, with the ten largest covering less than 9%. A word on this clonotype: Antigen specificity is unknown.

The CDR3 runs 15 residues. The V gene's germline CDR1 is SEHNR and CDR2 FQNEAQ (reference sequence). V was clipped by 5 bases and J by 3 bases; unmatched bases: 8. The diagnoses drew upon clinical symptoms, serum thyroxine and TRAb, thyroid ultrasound and orbital computed tomography. Sequenced sample: peripheral blood or thyroid tissue (not recorded which). The rearrangement uses TRBV7-9 and TRBJ2-7, with 9 bases matching TRBD1. This clonotype was sampled from an adult man with Graves' disease, either hyperthyroidism or ophthalmopathy (not recorded which). The DNA of the CDR3 is TGTGCCAGCAGCGGAAGTACAGGGGGCGTCTACGAGCAGTACTTC. Encoded protein: CASSGSTGGVYEQYF.